Listed here is a single TCR beta chain. The sample comes from a study of blood T cells in healthy people across ages. Germline CDR1 is ENHRY and CDR2 is SYGVKD. CDR3 length: 16 amino acids. Trimming took off 6 bases at V and 3 bases at J, with 20 bases between the two ends. A second PCR, run for about 6 to 12 cycles, used a sample-barcoded 5' primer plus a J-beta primer mix. TCRdb reprocessed the 5' RACE reads with MiXCR, giving one entry per CDR3 protein. This table holds about 1.4 million distinct CDR3 sequences, roughly 59% found once. This chain links TRBV10-3 with TRBJ1-1, with D unresolved. The specimen was blood. The clonotype was recovered from a man aged 18 to 35 in good health. The DNA for the CDR3 is TGTGCCATCAGGCGGGATAAAAGGAAAGGCGACACTGAAGCTTTCTTT. Its protein product is CAIRRDKRKGDTEAFF.